The 31 T cell receptor beta chains given below trace back to one sample, sequenced in a study of T cells in Graves' hyperthyroidism and ophthalmopathy. The source material, RNA transcripts, was used to amplify TCR beta CDR3 regions. When the TCR CDR3 underwent first-round RT-PCR, the HTBI primer set was used. TCRdb reanalysed the multiplex PCR reads using MiXCR and keeps one entry per CDR3 protein. The sample lists more than 550,000 distinct CDR3 sequences, roughly 46% occurring once. The specimen sequenced was peripheral blood or thyroid tissue (not recorded which). Receptor source: an adult man with Graves' disease, either hyperthyroidism or ophthalmopathy (not recorded which).

In this sample, this clonotype turned up many times. The V gene is TRBV2, the J gene TRBJ2-7; D is unresolved. Germline values: CDR1 SNHLY, CDR2 FYNNEI. This CDR3 has 13 residues. With 3 bases removed from V and 3 bases from J, the gap between germline ends came to 9 bases. The CDR3, as DNA: TGTGCCAGCAGTGATCCCGTAAACTACGAGCAGTACTTC. Translated: CASSDPVNYEQYF.

This clonotype was seen a few times. The genes are TRBV20-1 and TRBJ1-1, with TRBD1 matching 9 bases. J gave up 1 base and V 6 bases, and 3 bases lay outside the gene matches. This CDR3 is built from 13 residues. Germline V gives CDR1 DFQATT, CDR2 SNEGSKA (reference sequence). In DNA form, the CDR3 reads TGCAGTGCAAAACAGGGGGCGAACACTGAAGCTTTCTTT. This encodes CSAKQGANTEAFF.

Remarks on this clonotype: One end of the junction is discordant with germline, which a read error may explain. The chain recombines TRBV29-1 with TRBJ1-3; 8 bases align to TRBD1. The CDR3 has 12 residues. The germline V gene encodes CDR1 SQVTM and CDR2 ANQGSEA. The CDR3 is CSVLRDRPVVRF. The CDR3 region has the DNA TGCAGCGTGCTCCGGGACAGGCCCGTAGTGCGATTT.

The CDR3 coding sequence is TGCGCCAGCAGCTTGTTTTTCCTAGCGGAGGAGAACGCCTACGAGCAGTACTTC. Translating it yields CASSLFFLAEENAYEQYF. The chain carries TRBV5-1 and TRBJ2-7; 7 positions agree with TRBD2. CDR1 SGHRS and CDR2 YFSETQ come from the germline V gene. CDR3 length: 18 amino acids. V was clipped by 1 base and J by 2 bases; unmatched bases: 15.

This clonotype has ten or more counts. The rearrangement uses TRBV7-9 and TRBJ1-2; a possible D gene is TRBD1 (5 bases). The CDR3 extends over 15 amino acids. Germline V gene sequence: CDR1 SEHNR, CDR2 FQNEAQ (reference sequence). V lost 3 bases and J lost 2, with 13 bases in between. CDR3 in amino acids: CASSFTGTANYGYTF. Written as DNA, the CDR3 is TGTGCCAGCAGCTTTACCGGGACGGCCAACTATGGCTACACCTTC.

This clonotype was counted ten times or more. The CDR3 DNA reads TGTGCCACCAGTGACACAACAGGGGGCCTTAATCAGCCCCAGCATTTT. Translation: CATSDTTGGLNQPQHF. The V and J genes are TRBV24-1 and TRBJ1-5, with 9 bases identical to TRBD1. The V gene end was trimmed by 4 bases and the J gene end by 4 bases; junction bases not matched to a gene: 7. CDR1 is KGHDR and CDR2 is SFDVKD in the germline V gene. The CDR3 has 16 residues.

This clonotype was detected a few times. The chain carries TRBV6-1 and TRBJ2-7, with 10 bases fitting TRBD1. The germline V gene has CDR1 MNHNS and CDR2 SASEGT. The CDR3 runs 14 residues. Germline trimming cut 6 bases from V and 2 bases from J; bases unmatched to any gene: 4. In DNA, the CDR3 is TGTGCCAGCAGGGATGGACAGGGGGCCTACGAGCAGTACTTC. Translated: CASRDGQGAYEQYF.

A note on this clonotype: No conserved phenylalanine or tryptophan ends this CDR3, so it is likely a read error. It is unclear where the CDR3 begins or ends on the DNA, so no DNA is shown, and the CDR3 is as TCRdb lists it. J is TRBJ1-3 and V is TRBV20-1; TRBD1 is the table's D call, not checked against the DNA. The CDR3 is made up of 10 amino acids, end residues included. Germline V CDR1 and CDR2: DFQATT, SNEGSKA (reference sequence). CDR3: CSAIRDRPNT.

This clonotype was seen just once. DNA for the CDR3: TGTGCCAGCAGACCGGACATTACCTACGAGCAGTACTTC. This sequence encodes CASRPDITYEQYF. V usage is TRBV11-2 and J usage is TRBJ2-7; D possibly corresponds to TRBD1 (5 bases). Germline V gene lookup returns CDR1 SGHAT and CDR2 FQNNGV. V was trimmed by 6 bases and J by 2 bases, leaving 11 bases between them. CDR3 length: 13 residues.

With respect to this clonotype: A read error may account for a junction end that differs from germline. This chain uses TRBV7-9 with TRBJ2-5; D is possibly TRBD1 or TRBD2 (6 bases each). The J call is doubtful: the DNA matches TRBJ2-1 better. This CDR3 spans 14 amino acids. CDR1 is SEHNR and CDR2 is FQNEAQ in the germline V gene (reference sequence). The CDR3, as DNA: TGTGCCAGCACCTTAGGGGGGTTGGACAATGAGCAGTTCTTC. Translating it yields CASTLGGLDNEQFF.

The chain employs TRBV20-1 and TRBJ1-1; D ambiguous. Trimming took 0 bases from V and 6 from J, leaving 20 bases between them. Germline V lookup: CDR1 DFQATT, CDR2 SNEGSKA (reference sequence). The CDR3 has 16 amino acids. The CDR3 loop is CSARDPLNGSGSEAFF. The CDR3 nucleotides are TGCAGTGCTAGAGATCCTCTAAACGGGTCCGGCTCTGAAGCTTTCTTT.

The chain recombines TRBV10-2 with TRBJ2-7; 10 nucleotides agree with TRBD1. The trim removed 8 bases at V and 6 bases at J, leaving 4 bases unmatched. The CDR3 has 12 residues. Germline CDR1 reads WSHSY; CDR2 reads SAAADI. CDR3 residues: CASGTGEGEQYF. CDR3 nucleotide sequence: TGCGCCAGCGGGACAGGGGAAGGCGAGCAGTACTTC.

The V call is TRBV2, the J call TRBJ2-2; no clear D gene. Germline V gene sequence: CDR1 SNHLY, CDR2 FYNNEI. This CDR3 has 12 amino acids. V lost 4 bases, J lost 13 bases, and 13 bases lay in between. The CDR3 is CASSGGYRGLFF. CDR3 DNA sequence: TGTGCCAGCAGTGGAGGATACAGAGGGCTGTTTTTT.

This clonotype was picked up a small number of times. The genes are TRBV7-2 and TRBJ2-7; 7 bases are shared with TRBD2. This CDR3 contains 14 residues. The J segment lost 2 bases and the V segment lost 6 bases, leaving 7 bases of the junction unmatched. CDR1 is SGHTA, CDR2 FQGNSA, per germline. CDR3 nucleotide sequence: TGTGCCAGCAGTACTCGGGGGACTACCTACGAGCAGTACTTC. It translates to CASSTRGTTYEQYF.

The gene calls are TRBV15 and TRBJ2-5; D might be TRBD2 (5 bases). The CDR3 covers 15 residues. In germline, CDR1 is LNHNV, CDR2 YYDKDF (reference sequence). The V gene lost 5 bases and the J gene lost 0 bases, with 13 bases spanning the gap. Written as DNA, the CDR3 is TGTGCCACCAGCGGACCCTCGAGGGACCAAGAGACCCAGTACTTC. It is translated as CATSGPSRDQETQYF.

Many counts were recorded for this clonotype. The J gene is TRBJ1-4, the V gene TRBV5-1; D is perhaps TRBD1 (6 bases). V was pared by 0 bases and J by 7 bases, with 10 bases between. Germline assignment: CDR1 SGHRS and CDR2 YFSETQ. CDR3 length equals 14 residues. The CDR3, as DNA: TGCGCCAGCAGCTTGGACAGGGAAGGTGAAAAACTGTTTTTT. Protein sequence: CASSLDREGEKLFF.

This clonotype was picked up a small number of times. The DNA of the CDR3 is TGTGCCAGCAGTGACTTCCGAGGGACAGGGGGCGGAAACACCATATATTTT. Translated: CASSDFRGTGGGNTIYF. The chain is built from TRBV6-6 and TRBJ1-3, with 12 bases lining up with TRBD1. The CDR3 loop spans 17 amino acids. V trimming: 5 bases; J trimming: 4 bases; junction bases outside the gene matches: 9. Germline CDR1 and CDR2: MNHNY and SVGAGI (reference sequence).

This clonotype was recorded a few times. V usage is TRBV9 and J usage is TRBJ1-6; tentatively, D is TRBD1 (5 bases). Trimming shortened V by 3 bases and J by 0 bases, and 7 bases separated the two germline ends. The V gene's germline CDR1 is SGDLS and CDR2 YYNGEE. This CDR3 spans 15 amino acids. The chain's CDR3 is CASSAGSSYNSPLHF. The DNA of the CDR3 is TGTGCCAGCAGCGCAGGGAGCTCCTATAATTCACCCCTCCACTTT.

The V and J genes are TRBV7-9 and TRBJ1-4; TRBD1 matches 8 bases. Germline loops: CDR1 SEHNR, CDR2 FQNEAQ (reference sequence). This CDR3 comprises 14 residues. Trimming removed 3 bases from V and 5 bases from J; junction bases left unmatched: 2. CDR3 loop: CASSFRDRNEKLFF. The CDR3 coding sequence is TGTGCCAGCAGCTTCCGGGACAGGAATGAAAAACTGTTTTTT. Complete variable domain (other parts from reference TRBV7-9 and TRBJ1-4): DTGVSQNPRHKITKRGQNVTFRCDPISEHNRLYWYRQTLGQGPEFLTYFQNEAQLEKSRLLSDRFSAERPKGSFSTLEIQRTEQGDSAMYLCASSFRDRNEKLFFGSGTQLSVL.

Points on this clonotype: No conserved phenylalanine or tryptophan is present at the end of the CDR3, so a read error is the likely explanation. The genes are TRBV24-1 and TRBJ1-2; 7 bases fit TRBD1. The CDR3 covers 15 residues. Trimming cost V 5 bases and J 8 bases; bases outside gene matches: 13. Germline CDR1 reads KGHDR; CDR2 reads SFDVKD. CDR3 DNA: TGTGCCACCAGTGGAAGCCGACAGGGCGTAGGCGGCTACACCCTC. Translated: CATSGSRQGVGGYTL.

This clonotype was counted ten times or more. V is TRBV5-1 and J is TRBJ1-2; D uncertain. Looked up from germline, CDR1 is SGHRS and CDR2 is YFSETQ. This CDR3 is built from 14 residues. With 2 bases removed from V and 3 bases from J, the gap between germline ends came to 11 bases. CDR3 sequence reads: CASSLKGLDYGYTF. The CDR3 bases are TGCGCCAGCAGCTTAAAGGGTCTGGACTATGGCTACACCTTC.

This chain joins TRBV19 and TRBJ1-5; D not certain. CDR1 is LNHDA and CDR2 is SQIVND in the germline V gene (reference sequence). With 7 bases removed from V and 0 bases from J, the gap between germline ends came to 13 bases. This CDR3 contains 15 residues. The CDR3 loop is CASTSNPGSNQPQHF. Here the CDR3 DNA reads TGTGCCAGTACCTCAAATCCGGGTAGCAATCAGCCCCAGCATTTT.

The genes are TRBV24-1 and TRBJ2-5; 7 bases are shared with TRBD1. The CDR3 is 15 residues long. Germline CDR1 reads KGHDR; CDR2 reads SFDVKD. Unmatched junction bases numbered 7, after V lost 3 bases and J lost 4 bases. The CDR3 coding sequence is TGTGCCACCAGTGATCCGACAGGGCTGATAGAGACCCAGTACTTC. It codes for CATSDPTGLIETQYF.

This clonotype was detected ten times or more. The genes are TRBV10-3 and TRBJ1-2, with 10 bases that match TRBD1. The J segment lost 4 bases and the V segment lost 4 bases, leaving 6 bases of the junction unmatched. The CDR3 sequence is 15 residues long. Germline assignment: CDR1 ENHRY and CDR2 SYGVKD. CDR3 sequence: CAISAPGQGPYGYTF. CDR3 DNA: TGTGCCATCAGTGCTCCGGGACAGGGGCCCTATGGCTACACCTTC.

The chain has TRBV10-3 and TRBJ1-1, with 8 bases that match TRBD1. The V gene's germline CDR1 is ENHRY and CDR2 SYGVKD. The V and J ends lost 6 bases and 2 bases, in that order; junction bases with no gene match: 5. The length of the CDR3 is 14 residues. The CDR3 spells CAIRDGTGNTEAFF. The DNA for the CDR3 is TGTGCCATCAGGGACGGGACAGGCAACACTGAAGCTTTCTTT.

Remarks on this clonotype: This may be a read error, as it is one base from a much larger clone. The chain carries TRBV20-1 and TRBJ1-4, with D unclear. Germline CDR1 is DFQATT and CDR2 is SNEGSKA (reference sequence). This CDR3 contains 13 residues. The CDR3 is CSARLAVDEKPFF. The CDR3 DNA is TGCAGTGCTAGACTGGCCGTGGATGAAAAACCGTTTTTT.

This chain connects TRBV9 to TRBJ1-6; perhaps TRBD1 as D (6 bases). Germline V gene lookup returns CDR1 SGDLS and CDR2 YYNGEE. With 4 bases removed from V and 10 bases from J, the gap between germline ends came to 21 bases. This CDR3 has 16 residues. The CDR3 loop reads CASSQGGAGNRSPLHF. The CDR3 bases are TGTGCCAGCAGCCAAGGGGGGGCAGGGAACAGATCACCCCTCCACTTT.

This clonotype has more than one count but fewer than ten. The rearrangement joins TRBV11-2 to TRBJ2-7; D gene ambiguous. V lost 6 bases and J 2 bases, leaving 14 bases between the germline ends. This CDR3 has 14 residues. Germline V gene data show CDR1 as SGHAT and CDR2 as FQNNGV. The CDR3 DNA reads as TGTGCCAGCAGTCCCTCTTTGACCACCTACGAGCAGTACTTC. Protein sequence: CASSPSLTTYEQYF.

This clonotype came up many times. This chain uses TRBV7-9 with TRBJ2-5; D is unresolved. This CDR3 has 15 residues. V lost 1 base and J 1 base, leaving 10 bases between the germline ends. Germline CDR1 is SEHNR and CDR2 is FQNEAQ (reference sequence). The CDR3 nucleotides are TGTGCCAGCAGCTTAGGCTTGGGTTCCCAAGAGACCCAGTACTTC. This gives the protein CASSLGLGSQETQYF.

This clonotype was recorded many times. The rearrangement uses TRBV7-6 and TRBJ1-2; D is possibly TRBD1 (5 bases). Trimming took off 2 bases at V and 5 bases at J, with 15 bases between the two ends. The V gene's germline CDR1 is SGHVS and CDR2 FNYEAQ. This CDR3 has 15 residues. As DNA, the CDR3 is TGTGCCAGCAGCTTAAATGAGGGCAGGGAGTATGGCTACACCTTC. It encodes CASSLNEGREYGYTF.

V and J are TRBV9 and TRBJ2-2, with D possibly matching TRBD1 (5 bases). V lost 4 bases to trimming and J lost 0 bases, with 7 bases between them. In germline, CDR1 is SGDLS, CDR2 YYNGEE. The CDR3 runs 14 residues. The CDR3 sequence: CASSRGPNTGELFF. As DNA, the CDR3 is TGTGCCAGCAGCAGGGGCCCGAACACCGGGGAGCTGTTTTTT. The full variable domain, in which reference TRBV9 and TRBJ2-2 provide the parts outside the CDR3, is DSGVTQTPKHLITATGQRVTLRCSPRSGDLSVYWYQQSLDQGLQFLIQYYNGEERAKGNILERFSAQQFPDLHSELNLSSLELGDSALYFCASSRGPNTGELFFGEGSRLTVL.